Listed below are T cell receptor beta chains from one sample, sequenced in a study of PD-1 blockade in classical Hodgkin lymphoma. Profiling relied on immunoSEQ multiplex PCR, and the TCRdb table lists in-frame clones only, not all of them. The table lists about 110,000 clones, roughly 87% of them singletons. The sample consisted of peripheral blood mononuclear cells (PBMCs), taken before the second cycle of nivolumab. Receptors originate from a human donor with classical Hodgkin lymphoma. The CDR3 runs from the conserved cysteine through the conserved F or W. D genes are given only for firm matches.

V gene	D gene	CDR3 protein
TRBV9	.	CASSVRDGNEKLFF
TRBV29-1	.	CSAARKGAEAFF
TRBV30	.	CAWSVRTGLFYEQYF
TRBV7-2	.	CASSSDYGSGNEQFF
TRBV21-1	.	CASSTGKKLFF
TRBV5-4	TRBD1	CASSKPGQGRYEQYF
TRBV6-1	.	CASSDRNREWQPQHF
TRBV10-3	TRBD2	CAISGRGLAEGRNIQYF
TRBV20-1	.	CSAKGPYEQYF
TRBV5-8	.	CASSLMEGIQYF
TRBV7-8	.	CASSSWLKTGTYEQYF
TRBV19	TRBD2	CASSPSGAQYNEQFF
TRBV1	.	CTGGSAVAFF
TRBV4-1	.	CASSDRLTDNEQFF
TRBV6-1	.	CASSEGGREQYF
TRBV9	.	CASSPGPEDTQYF
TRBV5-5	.	CASSRRGVAAGDYEQYF
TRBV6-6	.	CASSPGRNEQFF
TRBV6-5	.	CASSGWPTYGYTF
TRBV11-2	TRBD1	CASSSGQGRRNYGYTF
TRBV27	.	CASSLLGVNTEAFF
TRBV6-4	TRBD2	CASSAGGLNTGELFF
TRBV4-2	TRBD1	CASSQDQPGGSYGYTF
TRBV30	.	CAWSVPTRGAFF
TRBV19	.	CASGQVSGNTIYF
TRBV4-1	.	CASSQEGVWTEAFF
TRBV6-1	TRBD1	CASSDPAGTDFTYYYGYTF
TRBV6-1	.	CASSAIYGVVINTIYF
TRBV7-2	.	CASSPRRVGLDTGANVLTF
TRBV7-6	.	CASSLGGRVPTDTQYF
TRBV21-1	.	CASSKGRGQVGNQPQHF
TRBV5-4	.	CASGVGGRYTEAFF
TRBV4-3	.	CASSDASGNTIYF
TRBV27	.	CASSFDGGTYEQYF
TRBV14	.	CASSIMMHTEAFF
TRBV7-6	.	CASSQPGGEAFF
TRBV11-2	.	CASSLVYQETQYF
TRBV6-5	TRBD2	CASSLLAGGPRETQYF
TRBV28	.	CATVTTDTYEQYF
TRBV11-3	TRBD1	CASGRQGGEAFF
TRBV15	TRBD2	CATSSGGSRLAGEGEQYF
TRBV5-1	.	CASSLDGRNQPQHF
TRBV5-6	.	CASSFLGSEQFF
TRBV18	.	CTSSPRFGVRETEAFF
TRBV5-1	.	CASSLEGYEQYF
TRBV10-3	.	CAISDGRRGNTIYF
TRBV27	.	CASLKGPPGDMNTEAFF
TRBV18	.	CASSPRRDTDTQYF
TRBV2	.	CASKGQWSNQPQHF
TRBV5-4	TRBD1	CASSFPGTGGYYGYTF
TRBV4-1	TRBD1	CASSQRMGTGVEKLFF
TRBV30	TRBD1	CAWTDGQGYSNQPQHF
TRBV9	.	CASSVGDSPSYNEQFF
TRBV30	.	CAWSGRGTDTQYF
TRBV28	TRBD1	CASSIPGTDMNTEAFF
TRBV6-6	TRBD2	CASSQGLAGGDEQFF
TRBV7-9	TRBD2	CASSSLAGALEQYF
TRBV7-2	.	CASRPDTTGELFF
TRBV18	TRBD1	CASSSRTGMNTEAFF